This T cell receptor (beta chain) was retrieved from a study of blood T cell repertoires in COVID-19. The Seattle site enrolled patients during active infection and followed them longitudinally. As originally analysed: Estimation of nucleated cell counts relied on the amplification of reference gene primers. TCRdb keeps only in-frame clones here, not all; method: immunoSEQ multiplex PCR. Clone size and the V and J calls come from that table; the DNA yielded D and trimming. The sample has 250,000 or so clones, 85% to 90% seen once. Sequencing was done on a sample of peripheral blood. This sequence originates from a woman aged 55-70 years with COVID-19, enrolled during active disease.

CDR3 amino acids: CASSPIQETTEAFF. The CDR3 DNA is TGTGCCAGCAGTCCCATACAGGAGACCACTGAAGCTTTCTTT. The chain combines TRBV6-6 with TRBJ1-1; D may be TRBD1 (5 bases). The germline V and J ends were trimmed by 5 bases and 4 bases, with 14 bases remaining between them. Germline CDR1 MNHNY, CDR2 SVGAGI (reference sequence). The CDR3 runs 14 residues.